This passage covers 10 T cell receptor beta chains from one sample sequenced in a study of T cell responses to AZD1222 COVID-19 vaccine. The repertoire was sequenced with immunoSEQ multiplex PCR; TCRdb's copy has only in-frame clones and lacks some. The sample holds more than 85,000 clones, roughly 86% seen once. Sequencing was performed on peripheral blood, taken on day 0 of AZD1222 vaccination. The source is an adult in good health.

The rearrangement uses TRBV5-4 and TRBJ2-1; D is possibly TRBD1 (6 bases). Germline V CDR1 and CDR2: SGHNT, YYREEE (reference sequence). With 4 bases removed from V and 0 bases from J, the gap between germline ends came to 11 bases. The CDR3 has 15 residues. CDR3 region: CASSPDRFSYNEQFF. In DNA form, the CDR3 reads TGTGCCAGCAGCCCCGACAGGTTCTCCTACAATGAGCAGTTCTTC.

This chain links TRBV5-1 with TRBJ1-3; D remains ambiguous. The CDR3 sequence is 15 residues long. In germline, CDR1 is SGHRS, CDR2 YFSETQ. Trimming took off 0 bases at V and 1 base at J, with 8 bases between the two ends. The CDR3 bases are TGCGCCAGCAGCTTGGACGGGGATTCTGGAAACACCATATATTTT. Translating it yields CASSLDGDSGNTIYF.

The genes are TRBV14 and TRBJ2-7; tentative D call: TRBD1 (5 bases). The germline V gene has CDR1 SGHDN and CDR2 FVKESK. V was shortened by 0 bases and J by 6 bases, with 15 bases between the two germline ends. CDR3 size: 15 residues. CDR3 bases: TGTGCCAGCAGCCAAGATCAGGGCAGGGCGACCGAGCAGTACTTC. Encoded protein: CASSQDQGRATEQYF.

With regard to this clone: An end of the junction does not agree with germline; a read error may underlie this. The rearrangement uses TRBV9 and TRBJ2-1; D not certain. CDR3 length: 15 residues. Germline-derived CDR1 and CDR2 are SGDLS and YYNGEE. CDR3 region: CASNVGPSSYNEQFF. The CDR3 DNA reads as TGTGCCAGCAACGTAGGTCCCAGCTCCTACAATGAGCAGTTCTTC.

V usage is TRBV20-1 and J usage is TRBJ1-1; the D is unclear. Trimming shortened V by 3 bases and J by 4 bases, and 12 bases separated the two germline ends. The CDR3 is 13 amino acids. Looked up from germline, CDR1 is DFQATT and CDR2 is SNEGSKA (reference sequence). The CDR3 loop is CSASLGMVTEAFF. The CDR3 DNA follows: TGCAGTGCTAGTTTGGGGATGGTCACTGAAGCTTTCTTT.

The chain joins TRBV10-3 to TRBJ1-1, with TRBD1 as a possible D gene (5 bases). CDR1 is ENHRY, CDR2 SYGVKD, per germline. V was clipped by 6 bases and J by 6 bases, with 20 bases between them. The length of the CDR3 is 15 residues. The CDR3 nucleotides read TGTGCCATCAGGAATGGGCAGGGAGAAGGTTCTGAAGCTTTCTTT. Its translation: CAIRNGQGEGSEAFF.

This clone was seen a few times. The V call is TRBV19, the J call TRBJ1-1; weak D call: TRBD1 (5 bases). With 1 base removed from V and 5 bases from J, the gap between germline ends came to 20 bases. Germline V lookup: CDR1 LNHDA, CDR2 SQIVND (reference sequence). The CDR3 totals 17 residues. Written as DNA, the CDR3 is TGTGCCAGTAGTATAGCACGAGGGAGGCGGGGGGGAACTGAAGCTTTCTTT. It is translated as CASSIARGRRGGTEAFF.

The CDR3 sequence is CASTLHGGHMETQYF. Written as DNA, the CDR3 is TGCGCCAGCACCCTCCACGGTGGGCATATGGAGACCCAGTACTTC. The chain is built from TRBV5-1 and TRBJ2-5; no firm D call. V was cut by 6 bases and J by 5 bases, with 20 bases left in between. CDR3 length: 15 amino acids. Germline CDR1 and CDR2: SGHRS and YFSETQ.

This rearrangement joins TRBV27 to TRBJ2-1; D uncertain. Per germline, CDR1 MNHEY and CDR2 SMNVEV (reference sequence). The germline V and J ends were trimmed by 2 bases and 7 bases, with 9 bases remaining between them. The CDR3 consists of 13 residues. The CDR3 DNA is TGTGCCAGCAGTTTAGACTCGCCAAATGAGCAGTTCTTC. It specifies CASSLDSPNEQFF.

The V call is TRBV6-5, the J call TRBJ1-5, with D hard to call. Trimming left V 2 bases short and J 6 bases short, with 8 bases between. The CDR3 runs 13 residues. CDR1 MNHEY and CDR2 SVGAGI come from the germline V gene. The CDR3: CASSYTSGQPQHF. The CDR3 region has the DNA TGTGCCAGCAGTTACACCTCAGGTCAGCCCCAGCATTTT.